This TCR beta chain emerged from a study of blood T cells in healthy people across ages (dated by TCRdb to about 2015). Study-level background: Template switching captured roughly one uniquely barcoded TCR beta cDNA molecule per two T cells in model experiments. The study analyzed two additional independent replicas of 1 million unique cDNA reads from the same blood draw for two donors, one aged 18 to 30 and one aged 80 or older. The donors were divided into four age groups: young (average around 16 years), middle-aged (over 35), aged (approximately 64) and long-lived (82). The study measured age-related changes in TCR beta repertoire diversity using deep sequencing normalized with unique cDNA molecular identifiers.

The library came from 5' RACE. These reads were obtained on an Illumina HiSeq 2500. A second PCR of about 7 to 12 cycles was run with a J-beta primer mix and a sample-barcoded 5' primer. A unique molecular identifier was introduced onto each TCR beta cDNA molecule by a template-switch 5' adaptor carrying 12 random nucleotides. Each sample yielded at least 2.5 million CDR3-containing paired-end reads. The Mint cDNA synthesis kit, primed by a TRBC-specific oligonucleotide, was used to synthesize first-strand cDNA from all RNA. Following uracil-DNA glycosylase treatment, a first 18-cycle PCR with universal primers M1SS and BC2_uni_R was performed on all cDNA. In the original analysis: For normalization, 1 million high-quality reads were randomly selected from each sample, with every read carrying a distinct molecular identifier. Reads with shared molecular identifiers were discarded instead of being binned into consensus sequences. MiTCR, set to a Q25 quality threshold and the strictest error-elimination algorithm, was used for CDR3 identification, clonotype clustering and error correction. A nonparametric unseen species model with Euler transformation was used to estimate lower-bound total TCR beta diversity. TCRdb ran its own pipeline on the public reads, namely fastp trimming at Q25 and MiXCR clone calling, and kept in-frame beta chains. Each entry is one CDR3 protein sequence, shown with its most common DNA and genes. It is TCRdb's table, rather than the study itself, that gives the V and J calls and clone size. For this sample the table gives 750,000 or so distinct CDR3 sequences, of which approximately 25% were detected only once. Together, the top ten hold roughly 9% of the sample.

The full study reports these points: Total diversity estimates from one million sequenced T cells were considered lower bounds and underestimates. Compared with the aged group, more naive CD4+ T cells, fewer expanded clones and increased TCR diversity were shown by the long-lived group, suggesting age selection. Because profiling used bulk unsorted PBMCs, naive and antigen-experienced compartments could not be compared conclusively. A strong correlation was found between observed TCR beta diversity and the percentage of naive T cells measured by flow cytometry. As age increased, observed TCR beta diversity per million T cells dropped in a roughly linear way, and a significant reduction was already evident by age roughly 40. Because the CMV infection status of the donors was unknown, age-related changes in expanded clonotypes may potentially have been confounded.

A word on this clonotype: What antigen it recognizes has not been identified. No much larger clone exists at a distance of one base, and base qualities are not known.

For CDR1 and CDR2, the germline V gene lists SNHLY and FYNNEI. Here V drops 7 bases and J drops 4 bases, and the junction holds 6 bases not matched to any gene. Spanning cysteine to phenylalanine, the CDR3 consists of 13 amino acids. Here the CDR3 DNA is all that survives: 39 bases in frame from base 1. Donors were a few dozen systemically healthy Caucasian individuals from Russia aged roughly 6 to 90 years. Roughly 10 milliliters of peripheral blood were drawn from each donor into EDTA-treated Vacutainer tubes. PBMCs were isolated by Ficoll-Paque density-gradient centrifugation, with at least 7 million obtained per sample. Trizol reagent was used to extract total RNA from PBMCs, with at least 5.5 micrograms per sample. The percentages of naive CD45RAhigh/CD27high T cells were determined by flow cytometry on a PBMC aliquot from every donor. This same sample was also taken into another study, of T cells of mothers and their children. Drawing on the second study: Donors were nine systemically healthy Caucasian individuals: three mothers and their six children. cDNA synthesis used all of the extracted RNA, with 1.5 ug of RNA in each 15 ul reaction. In the second PCR, the M1S primer added sample barcodes and 2-4 random nucleotides. Over 10 million TCR beta CDR3 reads came from each mother, compared with approximately 3.1 million reads from each child. Thymic selection similarly shapes TCR recombination output in related and unrelated pairs, with minor effect from inherited differences. Normalized repertoire overlap was always slightly but never significantly higher in related than unrelated mother-child pairs. With a sensitivity of approximately 92 clones per million clonotypes, no persistent microchimeric T cell clones were detected. To look for features that set related mother-child pairs apart from unrelated individuals, the researchers ran deep NGS to compare the TCR beta repertoires of mothers and children. On average, the children were 11 +/- 4 years old, while the mothers were about 37 +/- 4 years old. Libraries were sequenced on Illumina HiSeq 2000 with 100+100 nt paired-end reads after adapter ligation with NEBNext reagents. To prevent cross-contamination, the mother and child libraries were prepared one month apart and sequenced in separate runs. Each donor had between roughly 500,000 and 2,100,000 distinct TCR beta clonotypes identified. Naive TCR beta clonotypes were estimated from low-frequency clonotypes matched to each donor's FACS-determined naive share, without sorting.

The TCR was taken from a boy aged 10-17 years in good health. The sequence is built from TRBV2 and TRBJ2-5, and 7 junctional nucleotides match TRBD1. Input material: blood. At the DNA level, the sequence is TGTGCCAGCACGGACACAGGGGTAGAGACCCAGTACTTC. Translated, it gives CASTDTGVETQYF.